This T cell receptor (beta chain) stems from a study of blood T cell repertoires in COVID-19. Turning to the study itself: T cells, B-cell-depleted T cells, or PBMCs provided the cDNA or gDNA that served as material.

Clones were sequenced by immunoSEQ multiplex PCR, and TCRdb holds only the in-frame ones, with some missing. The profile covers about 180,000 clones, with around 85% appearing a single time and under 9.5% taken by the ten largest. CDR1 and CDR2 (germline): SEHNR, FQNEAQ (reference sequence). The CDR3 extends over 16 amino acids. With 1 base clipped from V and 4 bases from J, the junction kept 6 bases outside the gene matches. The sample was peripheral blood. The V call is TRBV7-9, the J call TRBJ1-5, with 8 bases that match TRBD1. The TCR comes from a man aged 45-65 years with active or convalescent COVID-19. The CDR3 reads CASSLDGQGQNQPQHF. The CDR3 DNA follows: TGTGCCAGCAGCTTAGATGGACAGGGTCAGAATCAGCCCCAGCATTTT.